The rows below give T cell receptor beta chains drawn from one sample of a study of T cell responses to AZD1222 COVID-19 vaccine. Sequencing was performed with immunoSEQ multiplex PCR; in TCRdb, only in-frame clones are kept and a portion is missing. The sample records 100,000 to 150,000 clones, roughly 89% being singletons. Sequences were derived from peripheral blood, sampled on day 0 of AZD1222 vaccination. The receptors originated from an adult in good health. CDR3s include the opening cysteine and the closing phenylalanine or tryptophan. The D gene is left open where the match is weak. Rows give clone size only sometimes, using once, few, many, or a class for an expanded clone.

J gene: TRBJ1-1
V gene: TRBV5-1
D gene: .
clone size: .
CDR3 DNA: TGCGCCAGCAGCTTGTCGTCTCGGAACACTGAAGCTTTCTTT
CDR3 protein: CASSLSSRNTEAFF

J gene: TRBJ1-2
V gene: TRBV5-4
D gene: .
clone size: once
CDR3 DNA: TGTGCCAGCAGCTGGGCCGGGACTCTAGGGGGCTACACCTTC
CDR3 protein: CASSWAGTLGGYTF

J gene: TRBJ2-2
V gene: TRBV3-1/TRBV3-2
D gene: .
clone size: .
CDR3 DNA: TGTGCCAGCAGCCAAGCAGTACCCACCGGGGAGCTGTTTTTT
CDR3 protein: CASSQAVPTGELFF

J gene: TRBJ2-2
V gene: TRBV29-1
D gene: .
clone size: .
CDR3 DNA: TGCAGCGCCTTAAGTAGCACCGGGGAGCTGTTTTTT
CDR3 protein: CSALSSTGELFF

J gene: TRBJ2-7
V gene: TRBV11-2
D gene: .
clone size: .
CDR3 DNA: TGTGCCAGCAGCTCCCCGGTAACAGGGTCCGAGCAGTACTTC
CDR3 protein: CASSSPVTGSEQYF

J gene: TRBJ1-2
V gene: TRBV19
D gene: .
clone size: once
CDR3 DNA: TGTGCCAGTAGTAGGGGGCAAAGACCTAACTATGGCTACACCTTC
CDR3 protein: CASSRGQRPNYGYTF

J gene: TRBJ1-1
V gene: TRBV5-1
D gene: .
clone size: .
CDR3 DNA: TGCGCCAGCAGACGACAGCCGGGGAACACTGAAGCTTTCTTT
CDR3 protein: CASRRQPGNTEAFF

J gene: TRBJ2-2
V gene: TRBV19
D gene: TRBD1
clone size: many
CDR3 DNA: TGTGCCAGTAGTATCCCGGGACAGGACACCGGGGAGCTGTTTTTT
CDR3 protein: CASSIPGQDTGELFF

J gene: TRBJ2-5
V gene: TRBV11-2
D gene: TRBD1
clone size: .
CDR3 DNA: TGTGCCAGCAGGTTTCGTGACAGGGGTGGTGAGACCCAGTACTTC
CDR3 protein: CASRFRDRGGETQYF

J gene: TRBJ1-4
V gene: TRBV19
D gene: .
clone size: .
CDR3 DNA: TGTGCCAGTACCCCCGGTCAGCCTGAAAAACTGTTTTTT
CDR3 protein: CASTPGQPEKLFF

J gene: TRBJ2-5
V gene: TRBV6-5
D gene: .
clone size: once
CDR3 DNA: TGTGCCAGCAGTTATGTAGGCCAAGAGACCCAGTACTTC
CDR3 protein: CASSYVGQETQYF

J gene: TRBJ2-2
V gene: TRBV6-6
D gene: .
clone size: .
CDR3 DNA: TGTGCCAGCAGTTTATCTCGACAGACCGGGGAGCTGTTTTTT
CDR3 protein: CASSLSRQTGELFF

J gene: TRBJ2-7
V gene: TRBV13
D gene: TRBD2
clone size: .
CDR3 DNA: TGTGCCAGCAGGTCGTGGGGAGCGGGGGGCAAGGGCGAGCAGTACTTC
CDR3 protein: CASRSWGAGGKGEQYF

J gene: TRBJ1-2
V gene: TRBV5-6
D gene: .
clone size: .
CDR3 DNA: TGTGCCAGCAGCTTGAGGGGACTCTATGGCTACACCTTC
CDR3 protein: CASSLRGLYGYTF

J gene: TRBJ2-5
V gene: TRBV7-8
D gene: TRBD1
clone size: .
CDR3 DNA: TGTGCCAGCAGCTACGCCTATGGGGGACAGGCCCAAGAGACCCAGTACTTC
CDR3 protein: CASSYAYGGQAQETQYF

J gene: TRBJ2-3
V gene: TRBV6-1
D gene: .
clone size: .
CDR3 DNA: TGTGCCAGCAGTGACACTTCCCCGGATACGCAGTATTTT
CDR3 protein: CASSDTSPDTQYF

J gene: TRBJ2-1
V gene: TRBV14
D gene: TRBD2
clone size: .
CDR3 DNA: TGTGCCAGCAGCCCCCTAGGGGCGGGGGGGCCCGGTGAGCAGTTCTTC
CDR3 protein: CASSPLGAGGPGEQFF

J gene: TRBJ1-1
V gene: TRBV3-1/TRBV3-2
D gene: .
clone size: .
CDR3 DNA: TGTGCCAGCAGCCCCTCCCGTCGGAACACTGAAGCTTTCTTT
CDR3 protein: CASSPSRRNTEAFF

J gene: TRBJ2-7
V gene: TRBV27
D gene: TRBD2
clone size: .
CDR3 DNA: TGTGCCAGCAGTTTGGGGGGGACCTACGAGCAGTACTTC
CDR3 protein: CASSLGGTYEQYF

J gene: TRBJ1-1
V gene: TRBV7-2
D gene: .
clone size: .
CDR3 DNA: TGTGCCAGCAGCCCACCGACAGGGAACACTGAAGCTTTCTTT
CDR3 protein: CASSPPTGNTEAFF

J gene: TRBJ2-7
V gene: TRBV6-6
D gene: .
clone size: .
CDR3 DNA: TGTGCCAGCACCCAGGGAAGAGGCGAGCAGTACTTC
CDR3 protein: CASTQGRGEQYF

J gene: TRBJ1-5
V gene: TRBV6-5
D gene: .
clone size: .
CDR3 DNA: TGTGCCAGCAGTTACTCCCTGAGGGATCAGCCCCAGCATTTT
CDR3 protein: CASSYSLRDQPQHF

J gene: TRBJ1-1
V gene: TRBV9
D gene: .
clone size: .
CDR3 DNA: TGTGCCAGCAGCGTGGGATCCGGGCCAGCTTTCTTT
CDR3 protein: CASSVGSGPAFF

J gene: TRBJ1-2
V gene: TRBV5-4
D gene: .
clone size: .
CDR3 DNA: TGTGCCAGCAGCTTGGACACCTCAGGGTCAGGCTACACCTTC
CDR3 protein: CASSLDTSGSGYTF

J gene: TRBJ1-2
V gene: TRBV3-1/TRBV3-2
D gene: .
clone size: .
CDR3 DNA: TGTGCCAGCAGCCAAGGTGTTGAGATTAAAGGACGGAGTAACTATGGCTACACCTTC
CDR3 protein: CASSQGVEIKGRSNYGYTF

J gene: TRBJ1-2
V gene: TRBV5-6
D gene: TRBD1
clone size: .
CDR3 DNA: TGTGCCAGCAGCGCGGGACAGGCCGACTATGGCTACACCTTC
CDR3 protein: CASSAGQADYGYTF

J gene: TRBJ1-3
V gene: TRBV4-2
D gene: .
clone size: .
CDR3 DNA: TGTGCCAGCAGCCCCGTGCCGACTGCAGTAGGAAACACCATATATTTT
CDR3 protein: CASSPVPTAVGNTIYF

J gene: TRBJ1-2
V gene: TRBV29-1
D gene: .
clone size: .
CDR3 DNA: TGCAGCGTTGCTTCTGGCTACACCTTC
CDR3 protein: CSVASGYTF

J gene: TRBJ2-7
V gene: TRBV29-1
D gene: TRBD2
clone size: .
CDR3 DNA: TGCAGCGTTGACGCAGGGACTAGCGTCACCTACGAGCAGTACTTC
CDR3 protein: CSVDAGTSVTYEQYF

J gene: TRBJ1-3
V gene: TRBV11-2
D gene: .
clone size: .
CDR3 DNA: TGTGCCAGCAGCTTAGTAAGGGCTAGCTCTGGAAACACCATATATTTT
CDR3 protein: CASSLVRASSGNTIYF

J gene: TRBJ2-1
V gene: TRBV6-6
D gene: TRBD1
clone size: .
CDR3 DNA: TGTGCCAGCAGCCAGGGGACAGTTGAGCAGTTCTTC
CDR3 protein: CASSQGTVEQFF

J gene: TRBJ1-1
V gene: TRBV11-1
D gene: .
clone size: .
CDR3 DNA: TGTGCCAGCAGCTTACTGGCAGGGTTTAGTAGGACTGAAGCTTTCTTT
CDR3 protein: CASSLLAGFSRTEAFF

J gene: TRBJ1-3
V gene: TRBV18
D gene: .
clone size: once
CDR3 DNA: TGTGCCAGCTCCCAGGACAGAAGAGGAAACACCATATATTTT
CDR3 protein: CASSQDRRGNTIYF

J gene: TRBJ2-2
V gene: TRBV27
D gene: .
clone size: .
CDR3 DNA: TGTGCCAGCCTCGGGGGGAACACCGGGGAGCTGTTTTTT
CDR3 protein: CASLGGNTGELFF

J gene: TRBJ1-4
V gene: TRBV25-1
D gene: .
clone size: .
CDR3 DNA: TGTGCCAGCAGTCTAACAGGGATAACTAATGAAAAACTGTTTTTT
CDR3 protein: CASSLTGITNEKLFF

J gene: TRBJ1-1
V gene: TRBV7-9
D gene: .
clone size: .
CDR3 DNA: TGTGCCAGCAGCCCCGGGACTTTCAACACTGAAGCTTTCTTT
CDR3 protein: CASSPGTFNTEAFF

J gene: TRBJ1-5
V gene: TRBV19
D gene: .
clone size: .
CDR3 DNA: TGTGCCAGTAGTGCCGGGACGGTGAATCAGCCCCAGCATTTT
CDR3 protein: CASSAGTVNQPQHF

J gene: TRBJ1-1
V gene: TRBV10-3
D gene: TRBD1
clone size: .
CDR3 DNA: TGTGCCGCAACCCCCCCTACAAACAGGGGTCTCACTGAAGCTTTCTTT
CDR3 protein: CAATPPTNRGLTEAFF

J gene: TRBJ1-5
V gene: TRBV5-1
D gene: TRBD1
clone size: .
CDR3 DNA: TGCGCCAGCAGCTACCCCGACAGGGCGAGTGGCAATCAGCCCCAGCATTTT
CDR3 protein: CASSYPDRASGNQPQHF

J gene: TRBJ1-2
V gene: TRBV6-5
D gene: .
clone size: .
CDR3 DNA: TGTGCCAGCAGTAACGATCCTAACTATGGCTACACCTTC
CDR3 protein: CASSNDPNYGYTF

J gene: TRBJ2-5
V gene: TRBV6-5
D gene: .
clone size: once
CDR3 DNA: TGTGCCAGCAGTTGGGGGGCAGCGGAGACCCAGTACTTC
CDR3 protein: CASSWGAAETQYF

J gene: TRBJ2-2
V gene: TRBV19
D gene: TRBD2
clone size: .
CDR3 DNA: TGTGCCAGTAGGACTAGCGGACACACCGGGGAGCTGTTTTTT
CDR3 protein: CASRTSGHTGELFF